A single sample is the source of the 22 T cell receptor beta chains below, sequenced in a study of regulatory T cells in long-lasting Graves disease. According to the study, TCR beta libraries were built with iRepertoire HTBI primers and CDR3-region Arm-PCR. TCRdb re-analysed the multiplex PCR reads in MiXCR, keeping a single row per CDR3 protein. In the table there are 500,000 to 800,000 distinct CDR3 sequences, 25% to 30% of which are singletons. Time point in this sample: persistent/refractory GD, antithyroid drugs over 5 years with positive TRAb. From PBMCs, RNA was extracted and then used to make the TCR library. Sequencing used peripheral blood mononuclear cells (PBMCs), obtained when the disease was refractory, from a patient treated with antithyroid drugs. The source is a female donor with Graves disease.

This chain uses TRBV5-1 with TRBJ1-1; weak D call: TRBD1 (5 bases). The CDR3 is 14 residues long. V lost 3 bases and J 5 bases, leaving 14 bases between the germline ends. Germline CDR1 is SGHRS and CDR2 is YFSETQ. The CDR3 coding sequence is TGCGCCAGCAGCTCACCGGGACGCAGTACTGAAGCTTTCTTT. Its protein is CASSSPGRSTEAFF.

V is TRBV2 and J is TRBJ2-5; possibly TRBD1 or TRBD2 for D (5 bases each). Trimming cost V 7 bases and J 2 bases, with 14 bases left between them. In germline, CDR1 is SNHLY, CDR2 FYNNEI. The CDR3 loop spans 14 amino acids. CDR3 bases: TGTGCCAGCACCCCGGGACCCCGACAAGAGACCCAGTACTTC. Translated: CASTPGPRQETQYF. The full variable domain, rest sourced from reference TRBV2 and TRBJ2-5, is EPEVTQTPSHQVTQMGQEVILRCVPISNHLYFYWYRQILGQKVEFLVSFYNNEISEKSEIFDDQFSVERPDGSNFTLKIRSTKLEDSAMYFCASTPGPRQETQYFGPGTRLLVL.

This clonotype was detected only a few times. The chain employs TRBV20-1 and TRBJ2-7, with TRBD1 identical over 7 bases. The length of the CDR3 is 14 residues. The V segment lost 6 bases and the J segment 0 bases; nucleotides outside the gene matches: 8. Germline loops: CDR1 DFQATT, CDR2 SNEGSKA (reference sequence). In DNA, the CDR3 is TGCAGTGCCAGGGGGTCGCGCCACTCCTACGAGCAGTACTTC. The encoded protein is CSARGSRHSYEQYF.

This clonotype was detected many times. J is TRBJ1-1 and V is TRBV6-2 or TRBV6-3; D is unresolved. The V gene lost 0 bases and the J gene lost 13 bases, with 9 bases spanning the gap. The CDR3 sequence is 11 residues long. Germline CDR1 reads MNHEY; CDR2 reads SVGEGT. The CDR3 sequence: CASSYSGRDFF. CDR3 sequence (DNA): TGTGCCAGCAGTTACTCGGGCAGAGATTTCTTT.

The chain couples TRBV30 to TRBJ2-7; D gene unclear. CDR3 length: 13 amino acids. Per the germline V gene, CDR1 is GTSNPN and CDR2 is SVGIG (reference sequence). V was pared by 1 base and J by 2 bases, with 9 bases between. Here the CDR3 reads CAWSARATYEQYF. In DNA, the CDR3 is TGTGCCTGGAGTGCAAGAGCTACCTACGAGCAGTACTTC.

V gene TRBV20-1 combines with J gene TRBJ2-1; perhaps D is TRBD1 or TRBD2 (5 bases each). The germline V gene encodes CDR1 DFQATT and CDR2 SNEGSKA (reference sequence). The CDR3 totals 11 residues. Between the trimmed V and J ends, which lost 3 bases and 11 bases, there was a span of 11 bases. The DNA of the CDR3 is TGCAGTGCTAGCATCGGGACCAAGCAGTTCTTC. Its protein is CSASIGTKQFF.

This clonotype was seen a few times. CDR3 nucleotide sequence: TGTGCCACCAGCAGAGAGTCAGCCGGAACTGAAGCTTTCTTT. Residues: CATSRESAGTEAFF. This sequence joins TRBV15 and TRBJ1-1; D not resolved. V was pared by 0 bases and J by 5 bases, with 10 bases between. There are 14 residues in the CDR3. The germline V gene encodes CDR1 LNHNV and CDR2 YYDKDF (reference sequence).

V is TRBV10-3 and J is TRBJ2-5; 8 positions match TRBD1. CDR3 size: 16 residues. The ends lost 0 bases at V and 1 base at J; junction bases unmatched: 4. Germline V gene data show CDR1 as ENHRY and CDR2 as SYGVKD. The CDR3 region has the DNA TGTGCCATCAGTGAGTCCGAGGGGACAGGCCAAGAGACCCAGTACTTC. Translating it yields CAISESEGTGQETQYF.

This clonotype appeared a few times. The rearrangement uses TRBV9 and TRBJ1-2, with 9 positions matching TRBD1. This CDR3 region has 15 residues. Trimming took 3 bases from V and 4 from J; bases not matched to a gene: 7. From germline, CDR1 is SGDLS and CDR2 YYNGEE. CDR3 bases: TGTGCCAGCAGCGGTGGACAGGGGATTATCTATGGCTACACCTTC. Its protein is CASSGGQGIIYGYTF.

The chain combines TRBV11-2 with TRBJ2-7, with D tentatively TRBD1 (5 bases). This CDR3 is built from 13 residues. V was pared by 5 bases and J by 0 bases, with 8 bases between. Germline CDR1 SGHAT, CDR2 FQNNGV. DNA of the CDR3: TGTGCCAGCAGCACCAGGGACTCCTACGAGCAGTACTTC. Translating it yields CASSTRDSYEQYF.

This chain uses TRBV5-8 with TRBJ1-5, with a possible D match to TRBD1 (6 bases). From germline, CDR1 is SGHTS and CDR2 YDEGEE. This CDR3 has 15 residues. Trimming took 6 bases from V and 2 from J, leaving 15 bases between them. The CDR3 coding sequence is TGTGCCAGCAATGCAGGGGTTAGAGGCAATCAGCCCCAGCATTTT. This sequence encodes CASNAGVRGNQPQHF. The complete variable domain, with remaining parts taken from reference TRBV5-8 and TRBJ1-5, reads EAGVTQSPTHLIKTRGQQATLRCSPISGHTSVYWYQQALGLGLQFLLWYDEGEERNRGNFPPRFSGRQFPNYSSELNVNALELEDSALYLCASNAGVRGNQPQHFGDGTRLSIL.

This clonotype was found a few times. The chain is built from TRBV6-1 and TRBJ2-5; D is perhaps TRBD1 (5 bases). The CDR3 runs 15 residues. CDR1 is MNHNS and CDR2 is SASEGT in the germline V gene. V was clipped by 6 bases and J by 4 bases, with 18 bases between them. The CDR3 DNA follows: TGTGCCAGCAGGTTCACCCCCGATGGGGCAGAGACCCAGTACTTC. This gives the protein CASRFTPDGAETQYF.

The rearrangement uses TRBV28 and TRBJ2-7, with 9 bases lining up with TRBD1. Germline V gene data show CDR1 as MDHEN and CDR2 as SYDVKM. Trimming removed 4 bases from V and 7 bases from J; junction bases left unmatched: 2. CDR3 length equals 12 residues. Here the CDR3 reads CASSWGQGEQYF. CDR3 nucleotide sequence: TGTGCCAGCAGTTGGGGACAGGGAGAGCAGTACTTC.

This clonotype was detected ten times or more. The J gene is TRBJ2-2, the V gene TRBV7-3; D is perhaps TRBD1 or TRBD2 (5 bases each). The CDR3 has 17 residues. CDR1 is SGHTA, CDR2 FQGTGA, per germline. Trimming pared 4 bases from V and 6 bases from J, leaving 21 bases between. DNA for the CDR3: TGTGCCAGCAGCTCCCACATCGGGGCAGGGCAAGCCGGGGAGCTGTTTTTT. This encodes CASSSHIGAGQAGELFF.

The V call is TRBV9, the J call TRBJ2-3; no firm D call. Germline CDR1 and CDR2: SGDLS and YYNGEE. The CDR3 is 16 residues long. Trimming pared 1 base from V and 1 base from J, leaving 13 bases between. The CDR3 nucleotides read TGTGCCAGCAGCGTAACCTCGAGATCAGGCACAGATACGCAGTATTTT. Its translation is CASSVTSRSGTDTQYF.

This clonotype was found many times. The junction departs from germline at one end; a sequencing error may be responsible. The rearrangement joins TRBV28 to TRBJ1-1; D perhaps matches TRBD1 (5 bases). Per the germline V gene, CDR1 is MDHEN and CDR2 is SYDVKM. This CDR3 has 13 residues. The CDR3 here is CARSLWGSSEAFF. DNA of the CDR3: TGTGCCAGAAGTTTATGGGGGAGTTCCGAAGCTTTCTTT.

With respect to this clonotype: One end of the junction does not line up with germline, which may come from a read error. The chain uses TRBV14 and TRBJ2-1; possibly TRBD2 for D (5 bases). Germline V gives CDR1 SGHDN, CDR2 FVKESK. This CDR3 comprises 14 residues. DNA for the CDR3: TGTGTCAGCAGCCTCTGGGAGATTCGGGATGAGCAGTTCTTC. This translates into CVSSLWEIRDEQFF.

The chain combines TRBV9 with TRBJ1-1; D is ambiguous. Germline values: CDR1 SGDLS, CDR2 YYNGEE. The length of the CDR3 is 15 residues. V was pared by 0 bases and J by 4 bases, with 13 bases between. The chain's CDR3 is CASSVASRGSTEAFF. The CDR3 DNA reads TGTGCCAGCAGCGTAGCCTCGAGAGGGAGCACTGAAGCTTTCTTT.

This clonotype showed up just a few times. J is TRBJ2-5 and V is TRBV7-6; D uncertain. This CDR3 is 17 amino acids long. Looked up from germline, CDR1 is SGHVS and CDR2 is FNYEAQ. The ends were cut back, 3 bases at V and 7 bases at J, with 24 bases in the middle. DNA for the CDR3: TGTGCCAGCAGCTTTGGTGAACATGGAAAGGAGTATGTGACCCAGTACTTC. This gives the protein CASSFGEHGKEYVTQYF. The whole variable domain, remainder taken from reference TRBV7-6 and TRBJ2-5, is GAGVSQSPRYKVTKRGQDVALRCDPISGHVSLYWYRQALGQGPEFLTYFNYEAQQDKSGLPNDRFSAERPEGSISTLTIQRTEQRDSAMYRCASSFGEHGKEYVTQYFGPGTRLLVL.

This clonotype was seen ten or more times. V and J are TRBV2 and TRBJ1-2; 8 bases are shared with TRBD1. The CDR3 runs to 15 residues. The germline V gene has CDR1 SNHLY and CDR2 FYNNEI. With 6 bases clipped from V and 3 bases from J, the junction kept 9 bases outside the gene matches. CDR3 coding DNA: TGTGCCAGCAGGGTTGGGACAGGTCGGCACTATGGCTACACCTTC. Amino acid sequence: CASRVGTGRHYGYTF.

This clonotype showed up many times. The rearrangement joins TRBV28 to TRBJ1-5; TRBD1 might be the D (5 bases). Germline V CDR1 and CDR2: MDHEN, SYDVKM. The V gene lost 1 base and the J gene lost 0 bases, with 10 bases spanning the gap. The CDR3 totals 16 residues. The CDR3 nucleotides are TGTGCCAGCAGTTTATATGGGACCTATAGCAATCAGCCCCAGCATTTT. Translation gives CASSLYGTYSNQPQHF.

This clonotype was seen at least ten times. One end of the junction varies from germline; a read error may be responsible. The chain combines TRBV5-1 with TRBJ1-2, with D hard to call. This CDR3 region has 12 residues. From germline, CDR1 is SGHRS and CDR2 YFSETQ. CDR3 protein: CASSLEAYGYTF. The CDR3 DNA is TGTGCCAGCAGCTTAGAAGCCTATGGCTACACCTTC.